The 27 T cell receptor beta chains in this list originate from one sample, sequenced in a study of cytomegalovirus exposure and HLA in healthy donors. PCR employed 60 Vbeta and 13 Jbeta primers. This table comes from immunoSEQ multiplex PCR, and its TCRdb copy is limited to in-frame clones, with some not included. The sample lists 150,000 to 200,000 clones; roughly 81% were seen once. Input material: PBMCs. These receptors were collected from a girl between 5 and 17 years old in good health and CMV-seropositive.

The V call is TRBV15, the J call TRBJ2-3; tentative D call: TRBD1 (5 bases). The length of the CDR3 is 15 residues. Between the trimmed V and J ends, which lost 5 bases and 1 base, there was a span of 13 bases. Germline CDR1 and CDR2: LNHNV and YYDKDF (reference sequence). This CDR3 is CATSPPQGGTDTQYF. Written as DNA, the CDR3 is TGTGCCACCAGCCCCCCCCAGGGCGGCACAGATACGCAGTATTTT.

This clone was counted a few times. The chain uses TRBV19 and TRBJ1-5, with 10 bases that match TRBD1. CDR1 and CDR2 (germline): LNHDA, SQIVND (reference sequence). The ends lost 6 bases at V and 2 bases at J; junction bases unmatched: 7. This CDR3 contains 16 residues. The CDR3 here is CASSLEGTGGNQPQHF. The CDR3 nucleotides read TGTGCCAGTAGCCTCGAGGGGACAGGGGGCAATCAGCCCCAGCATTTT. The entire variable domain, with the rest obtained from reference TRBV19 and TRBJ1-5, is as follows: DGGITQSPKYLFRKEGQNVTLSCEQNLNHDAMYWYRQDPGQGLRLIYYSQIVNDFQKGDIAEGYSVSREKKESFPLTVTSAQKNPTAFYLCASSLEGTGGNQPQHFGDGTRLSIL.

The V call is TRBV9, the J call TRBJ2-1; 7 nucleotides agree with TRBD2. The CDR3 has 17 residues. The J segment lost 4 bases and the V segment lost 4 bases, leaving 14 bases of the junction unmatched. The germline gives CDR1 SGDLS, CDR2 YYNGEE. Here the CDR3 DNA reads TGTGCCAGCAGCCCTCGACCTTTGGCTAGCGGATACAATGAGCAGTTCTTC. Its translation: CASSPRPLASGYNEQFF.

The chain has TRBV11-1 and TRBJ2-7; the D is unclear. This CDR3 comprises 16 residues. Germline values: CDR1 SGHAT, CDR2 FQDESV (reference sequence). The V and J ends lost 5 bases and 2 bases respectively, with 19 bases between them. CDR3 sequence reads: CASSLAPTGEAYEQYF. The CDR3 DNA follows: TGTGCCAGCAGCCTCGCTCCGACGGGTGAGGCCTACGAGCAGTACTTC.

The chain employs TRBV18 and TRBJ1-1; the match to TRBD1 covers 7 bases. Germline-derived CDR1 and CDR2 are KGHSH and LQKENI. J lost 7 bases, V lost 5 bases, and 4 bases had no gene match. CDR3 size: 12 residues. The CDR3 DNA is TGTGCCAGCTCAACAGGGGCGGATGAAGCTTTCTTT. This sequence encodes CASSTGADEAFF.

The rearrangement links TRBV11-2 to TRBJ2-3, with 9 bases aligning to TRBD2. This CDR3 is 14 amino acids long. Germline CDR1 SGHAT, CDR2 FQNNGV. V lost 5 bases to trimming and J lost 6 bases; unmatched junction nucleotides: 6. The CDR3 sequence: CASSARTSADTQYF. Here the CDR3 DNA reads TGTGCCAGCAGCGCCCGGACTAGCGCCGATACGCAGTATTTT.

The chain uses TRBV18 and TRBJ2-1; 9 positions agree with TRBD1. Losses at the gene ends were 3 bases for V and 3 bases for J; bases not matched to a gene: 6. Germline CDR1 KGHSH, CDR2 LQKENI. The CDR3 contains 16 residues. The CDR3, as DNA: TGTGCCAGCTCACCTCCCCGGACAGGGGACTACAATGAGCAGTTCTTC. This sequence encodes CASSPPRTGDYNEQFF.

The chain is built from TRBV13 and TRBJ2-4, with 8 nucleotides matching TRBD1. The ends lost 5 bases at V and 0 bases at J; junction bases unmatched: 6. The CDR3 runs to 16 residues. The germline V gene encodes CDR1 PRHDT and CDR2 FYEKMQ (reference sequence). The CDR3 reads CASSAPGQVAKNIQYF. The DNA of the CDR3 is TGTGCCAGCAGCGCACCGGGACAGGTAGCCAAAAACATTCAGTACTTC.

The CDR3 spells CASSPLAGGPNEQFF. CDR3 nucleotide sequence: TGCGCCAGCAGCCCACTAGCGGGGGGGCCCAATGAGCAGTTCTTC. The chain employs TRBV4-1 and TRBJ2-1, with 13 positions matching TRBD2. The CDR3 is 15 amino acids. CDR1 MGHRA and CDR2 YSYEKL come from the germline V gene. V lost 4 bases and J lost 6; bases outside the gene matches: 3.

This clone was recorded once. The chain carries TRBV9 and TRBJ2-1, with TRBD2 matching over 11 bases. Germline V gene data show CDR1 as SGDLS and CDR2 as YYNGEE. The CDR3 runs 17 residues. V shed 3 bases and J 8 bases; nucleotides not matched to a gene: 13. The CDR3 spells CASSATLAGGMVDEQFF. In DNA, the CDR3 is TGTGCCAGCAGCGCCACATTAGCGGGGGGGATGGTGGATGAGCAGTTCTTC.

The chain links TRBV29-1 to TRBJ1-2, with D hard to call. Germline lookup yields CDR1 SQVTM and CDR2 ANQGSEA. The CDR3 covers 11 residues. V was cut by 3 bases and J by 5 bases, with 7 bases left in between. CDR3 in DNA: TGCAGCGTTGAGATTCGGTATGGCTACACCTTC. It is translated as CSVEIRYGYTF.

The V gene is TRBV6-5, the J gene TRBJ1-6, with 10 bases aligning to TRBD1. Germline V gene data show CDR1 as MNHEY and CDR2 as SVGAGI. The V and J ends lost 6 bases and 14 bases, in that order; junction bases with no gene match: 10. There are 14 residues in the CDR3. The CDR3 loop is CASRVGQGLKALHF. In DNA form, the CDR3 reads TGTGCCAGCAGGGTGGGACAGGGGTTGAAGGCCCTCCACTTT.

This sequence joins TRBV19 and TRBJ2-3; weak D call: TRBD2 (7 bases). Trimming took off 2 bases at V and 2 bases at J, with 11 bases between the two ends. CDR1 is LNHDA, CDR2 SQIVND, per germline (reference sequence). This CDR3 is 15 amino acids long. The CDR3 bases are TGTGCCAGTAGTATATGGGGGGGGGCCACAGATACGCAGTATTTT. This codes for CASSIWGGATDTQYF. The entire variable domain, with the rest obtained from reference TRBV19 and TRBJ2-3, is as follows: DGGITQSPKYLFRKEGQNVTLSCEQNLNHDAMYWYRQDPGQGLRLIYYSQIVNDFQKGDIAEGYSVSREKKESFPLTVTSAQKNPTAFYLCASSIWGGATDTQYFGPGTRLTVL.

CDR3 in amino acids: CASSVSGYSNQPQHF. CDR3 bases: TGTGCCAGCAGCGTTTCAGGTTATAGCAATCAGCCCCAGCATTTT. The chain links TRBV9 to TRBJ1-5; D uncertain. The CDR3 spans 15 residues. The germline V gene has CDR1 SGDLS and CDR2 YYNGEE. The V end was cut by 2 bases, the J end by 0 bases, with 9 bases between.

This clone was recorded once. The chain uses TRBV6-1 and TRBJ1-2, with 7 bases identical to TRBD1. Germline loops: CDR1 MNHNS, CDR2 SASEGT. The ends lost 1 base at V and 6 bases at J; junction bases unmatched: 5. The CDR3 covers 14 residues. The CDR3 spells CASSEDRGKNGYTF. In DNA, the CDR3 is TGTGCCAGCAGTGAAGACAGGGGCAAAAATGGCTACACCTTC.

The V and J genes are TRBV2 and TRBJ2-6; a possible D gene is TRBD1 (6 bases). CDR1 is SNHLY, CDR2 FYNNEI, per germline. V was trimmed by 6 bases and J by 1 base, leaving 13 bases between them. The CDR3 is 16 residues long. The CDR3 protein is CASRGQSPSGANVLTF. For the CDR3, the DNA is TGTGCCAGCAGAGGACAGTCCCCGTCTGGGGCCAACGTCCTGACTTTC.

The V and J genes are TRBV5-4 and TRBJ2-7; D is perhaps TRBD1 (6 bases). There are 14 residues in the CDR3. The germline V gene has CDR1 SGHNT and CDR2 YYREEE (reference sequence). V gave up 5 bases and J gave up 0 bases, with 12 bases separating them. CDR3 DNA: TGTGCCAGCAGGCTGGGGGCGAGCTCCTACGAGCAGTACTTC. It yields the protein CASRLGASSYEQYF.

The chain employs TRBV6-5 and TRBJ1-5; 9 bases map to TRBD1. The CDR3 contains 15 residues. The junction had 4 bases not matched to a gene; V was cut back by 5 bases and J by 2 bases. The germline V gene has CDR1 MNHEY and CDR2 SVGAGI. The CDR3 nucleotides read TGTGCCAGCAGTGGACAGGGGCTAGGCAATCAGCCCCAGCATTTT. It encodes CASSGQGLGNQPQHF.

V gene TRBV14 combines with J gene TRBJ2-1; no definite D call. The ends were cut back, 1 base at V and 7 bases at J, with 14 bases in the middle. The germline gives CDR1 SGHDN, CDR2 FVKESK. This CDR3 has 15 amino acids. The CDR3 spells CASSQVFTSRNEQFF. The CDR3 DNA reads as TGTGCCAGCAGCCAAGTCTTTACATCGCGGAATGAGCAGTTCTTC. Using reference TRBV14 and TRBJ2-1 for the parts outside the CDR3, the full variable domain is EAGVTQFPSHSVIEKGQTVTLRCDPISGHDNLYWYRRVMGKEIKFLLHFVKESKQDESGMPNNRFLAERTGGTYSTLKVQPAELEDSGVYFCASSQVFTSRNEQFFGPGTRLTVL.

This chain joins TRBV21-1 and TRBJ2-3; the table's D call, TRBD1, was not checked against the DNA. TRBV21-1 is a recognized pseudogene. CDR3 length: 18 residues. DNA of the CDR3: TGTGCCAGCAGCAAATTCGAGTATAGGCAGGGTGGTACAGATACGCAGTATTTT. It yields the protein CASSKFEYRQGGTDTQYF.

This clone has just a few counts. The chain links TRBV19 to TRBJ2-2; 7 positions match TRBD2. Germline values: CDR1 LNHDA, CDR2 SQIVND (reference sequence). V shed 10 bases and J 6 bases; nucleotides not matched to a gene: 11. The CDR3 loop spans 14 amino acids. The CDR3 sequence: CATRWLAGAGELFF. The CDR3 nucleotides are TGTGCCACCCGGTGGCTCGCGGGGGCCGGGGAGCTGTTTTTT. Based on the CDR3 plus reference TRBV19 and TRBJ2-2, the full variable domain is DGGITQSPKYLFRKEGQNVTLSCEQNLNHDAMYWYRQDPGQGLRLIYYSQIVNDFQKGDIAEGYSVSREKKESFPLTVTSAQKNPTAFYLCATRWLAGAGELFFGEGSRLTVL.

This clone was seen once. The chain combines TRBV5-6 with TRBJ1-4; 7 nucleotides agree with TRBD1. J lost 0 bases, V lost 4 bases, and 3 bases had no gene match. Per germline, CDR1 SGHDT and CDR2 YYEEEE. CDR3 length: 15 amino acids. The CDR3 region has the DNA TGTGCCAGCAGCGCGACAGGGACAACTAATGAAAAACTGTTTTTT. This codes for CASSATGTTNEKLFF.

CDR3 sequence (DNA): TGCGCCAGCAGTTTTGAGGCTTTCTTT. Translated: CASSFEAFF. The genes are TRBV5-1 and TRBJ1-1; D is unresolved. This CDR3 has 9 residues. Deletions cut 5 bases from V and 11 bases from J, with 7 bases between. Germline V gene lookup returns CDR1 SGHRS and CDR2 YFSETQ.

J is TRBJ2-7 and V is TRBV30, with 13 bases aligning to TRBD2. Germline CDR1 GTSNPN, CDR2 SVGIG (reference sequence). The CDR3 consists of 14 residues. Losses at the gene ends were 5 bases for V and 5 bases for J; bases not matched to a gene: 6. CDR3 DNA: TGTGCCTGGGCCCCCGGGACTAGCGGGGACGAGCAGTACTTC. Protein sequence: CAWAPGTSGDEQYF.

To note about this clone: This CDR3 is also generated by other DNA sequences in the sample. The V and J genes are TRBV7-8 and TRBJ1-1; a weak D match, TRBD1 (5 bases). Looked up from germline, CDR1 is SGHVS and CDR2 is FQNEAQ. V lost 6 bases and J 5 bases, leaving 10 bases between the germline ends. The CDR3 runs 12 residues. The CDR3 loop is CASSRGGTEAFF. CDR3 in DNA: TGTGCCAGCAGTCGGGGGGGTACTGAAGCTTTCTTT.

The V call is TRBV11-2, the J call TRBJ2-7, with a tentative D call TRBD2 (6 bases). Germline V lookup: CDR1 SGHAT, CDR2 FQNNGV. Trimming cost V 1 base and J 0 bases, with 13 bases left between them. The CDR3 loop spans 16 amino acids. The CDR3 loop is CASSLGASEISYEQYF. Written as DNA, the CDR3 is TGTGCCAGCAGCTTAGGAGCTAGCGAGATCTCCTACGAGCAGTACTTC. The complete variable domain, with remaining parts taken from reference TRBV11-2 and TRBJ2-7, reads EAGVAQSPRYKIIEKRQSVAFWCNPISGHATLYWYQQILGQGPKLLIQFQNNGVVDDSQLPKDRFSAERLKGVDSTLKIQPAKLEDSAVYLCASSLGASEISYEQYFGPGTRLTVT.

The rearrangement links TRBV15 to TRBJ2-1, with TRBD2 matching over 14 bases. Looked up from germline, CDR1 is LNHNV and CDR2 is YYDKDF (reference sequence). The V segment lost 5 bases and the J segment 3 bases; nucleotides outside the gene matches: 6. CDR3 size: 17 residues. CDR3 amino acids: CATSAGLAGAFYNEQFF. For the CDR3, the DNA is TGTGCCACCAGCGCGGGACTAGCGGGGGCATTCTACAATGAGCAGTTCTTC.